A selection of T cell receptor beta chains follows, all from one sample in a study of CXCR3-negative and CXCR3-positive naive CD8 T cells. TCRdb re-called the 5' RACE reads; every CDR3 protein appears as one record, without DNA. Its table records approximately 6,100 distinct CDR3 sequences. The sequencing input was naive CXCR3+ CD8+ T cells from blood. These receptors all stem from a human donor in good health. Some clones in this sample may be carry-over from other donors' samples. The CDR3 runs from the conserved cysteine through the conserved F or W. For some rows the clone size is stated as once, few or many, or as a class when expanded; others skip it.

v_call,j_call,clone_size,cdr3_aa
TRBV7-9,TRBJ2-7,.,CASSSTGTYEQYF
TRBV29-1,TRBJ2-1,medium-sized,CSVETAGGPYNEQFF
TRBV6-6,TRBJ2-5,.,CASSRTPEEGQYF
TRBV7-9,TRBJ2-1,.,CASTSSRVNYNEQFF
TRBV20-1,TRBJ1-1,.,CSARVAGTGARTEAFF
TRBV29-1,TRBJ2-3,.,CSGRGGDMNTQYF
TRBV7-9,TRBJ2-4,.,CASSFGARIQYF
TRBV29-1,TRBJ2-1,.,CSVEWTYNEQFF
TRBV20-1,TRBJ2-7,medium-sized,CSAEPGQGVPYEQYF
TRBV5-1,TRBJ1-5,.,CASSPGYDNQPQHF
TRBV5-6,TRBJ2-1,.,CASSLRNEQFF
TRBV19,TRBJ1-1,.,CASSIAPNTEAFF
TRBV29-1,TRBJ2-1,.,CSVEGGNEQFF
TRBV4-3,TRBJ1-1,medium-sized,CASSPVGGNTEAFF
TRBV6-2/TRBV6-3,TRBJ2-3,medium-sized,CASRKTDTQYF
TRBV5-6,TRBJ1-1,.,CASSFSDTEAFF